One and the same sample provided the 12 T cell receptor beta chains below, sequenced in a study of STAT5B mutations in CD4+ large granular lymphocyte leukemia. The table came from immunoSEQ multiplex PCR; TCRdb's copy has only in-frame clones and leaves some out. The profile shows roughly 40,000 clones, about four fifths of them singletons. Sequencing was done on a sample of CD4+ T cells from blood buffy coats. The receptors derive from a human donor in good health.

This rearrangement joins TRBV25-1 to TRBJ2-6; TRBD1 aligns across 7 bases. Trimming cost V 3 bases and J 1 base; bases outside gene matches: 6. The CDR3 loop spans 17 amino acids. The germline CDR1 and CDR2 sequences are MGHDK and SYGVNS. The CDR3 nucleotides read TGTGCCAGCAGTGACCACCCGGGACAGTCTGGGGCCAACGTCCTGACTTTC. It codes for CASSDHPGQSGANVLTF.

The CDR3 nucleotides are TGTGCCAGCAGCTCGACAGGCCTGAGCTCCTACAATGAGCAGTTCTTC. It yields the protein CASSSTGLSSYNEQFF. V gene TRBV5-4 combines with J gene TRBJ2-1, with D tentatively TRBD1 (6 bases). The CDR3 is made up of 16 amino acids. Germline V gene lookup returns CDR1 SGHNT and CDR2 YYREEE (reference sequence). Trimming shortened V by 3 bases and J by 0 bases, and 13 bases separated the two germline ends.

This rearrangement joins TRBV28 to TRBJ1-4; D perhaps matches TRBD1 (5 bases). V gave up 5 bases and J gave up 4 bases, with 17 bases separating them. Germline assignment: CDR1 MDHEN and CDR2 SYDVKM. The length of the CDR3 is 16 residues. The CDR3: CASSSFLRRGNEKLFF. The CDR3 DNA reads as TGTGCCAGCAGTAGTTTTTTGCGGAGGGGTAATGAAAAACTGTTTTTT. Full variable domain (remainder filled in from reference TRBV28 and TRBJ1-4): DVKVTQSSRYLVKRTGEKVFLECVQDMDHENMFWYRQDPGLGLRLIYFSYDVKMKEKGDIPEGYSVSREKKERFSLILESASTNQTSMYLCASSSFLRRGNEKLFFGSGTQLSVL.

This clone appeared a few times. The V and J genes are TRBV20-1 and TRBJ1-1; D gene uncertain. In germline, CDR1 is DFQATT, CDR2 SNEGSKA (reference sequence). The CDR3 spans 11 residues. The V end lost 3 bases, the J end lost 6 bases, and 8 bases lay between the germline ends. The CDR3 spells CSASESPEAFF. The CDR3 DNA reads TGCAGTGCTAGTGAGTCCCCTGAAGCTTTCTTT.

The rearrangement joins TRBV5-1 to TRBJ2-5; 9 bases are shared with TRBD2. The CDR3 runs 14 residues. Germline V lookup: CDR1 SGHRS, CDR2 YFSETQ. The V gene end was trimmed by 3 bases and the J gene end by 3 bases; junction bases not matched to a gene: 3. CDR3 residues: CASSYRTSEETQYF. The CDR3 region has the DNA TGCGCCAGCAGCTACCGGACTAGCGAAGAGACCCAGTACTTC.

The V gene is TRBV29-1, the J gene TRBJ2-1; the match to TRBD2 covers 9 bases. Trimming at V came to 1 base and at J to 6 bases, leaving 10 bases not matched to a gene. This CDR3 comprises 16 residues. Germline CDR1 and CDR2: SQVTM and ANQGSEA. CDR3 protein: CSVEVAMGLASNEQFF. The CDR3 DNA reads TGCAGCGTTGAAGTGGCCATGGGACTAGCTAGCAATGAGCAGTTCTTC.

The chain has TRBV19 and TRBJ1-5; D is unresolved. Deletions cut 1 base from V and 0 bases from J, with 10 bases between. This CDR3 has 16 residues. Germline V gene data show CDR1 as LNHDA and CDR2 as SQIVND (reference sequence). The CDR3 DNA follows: TGTGCCAGTAGTATAGTAGGAACAGTTAGCAATCAGCCCCAGCATTTT. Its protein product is CASSIVGTVSNQPQHF.

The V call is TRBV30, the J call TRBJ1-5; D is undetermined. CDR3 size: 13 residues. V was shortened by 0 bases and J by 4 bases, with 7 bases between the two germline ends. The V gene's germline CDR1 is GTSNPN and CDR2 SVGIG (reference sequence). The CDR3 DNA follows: TGTGCCTGGAGTGTACTGGGGAATCAGCCCCAGCATTTT. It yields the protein CAWSVLGNQPQHF.

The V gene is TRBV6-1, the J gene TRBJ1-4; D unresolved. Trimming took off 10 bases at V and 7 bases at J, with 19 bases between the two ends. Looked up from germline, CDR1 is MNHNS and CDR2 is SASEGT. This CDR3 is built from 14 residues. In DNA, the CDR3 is TGTGCCATCCTACCCGCCTTTAGTGCTGAAAAACTGTTTTTT. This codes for CAILPAFSAEKLFF.

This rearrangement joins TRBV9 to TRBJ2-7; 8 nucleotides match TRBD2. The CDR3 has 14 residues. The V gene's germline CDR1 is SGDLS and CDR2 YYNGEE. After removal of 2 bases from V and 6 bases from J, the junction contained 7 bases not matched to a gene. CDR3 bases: TGTGCCAGCAGCGTTTTTCAGCGGGAGTCCGAGCAGTACTTC. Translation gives CASSVFQRESEQYF.

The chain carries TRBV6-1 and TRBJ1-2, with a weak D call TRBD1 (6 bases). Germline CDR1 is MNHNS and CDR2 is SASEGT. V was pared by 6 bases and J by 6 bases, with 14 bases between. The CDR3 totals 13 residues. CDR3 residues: CASRAGQINGYTF. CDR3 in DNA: TGTGCCAGCAGGGCCGGACAGATTAATGGCTACACCTTC.

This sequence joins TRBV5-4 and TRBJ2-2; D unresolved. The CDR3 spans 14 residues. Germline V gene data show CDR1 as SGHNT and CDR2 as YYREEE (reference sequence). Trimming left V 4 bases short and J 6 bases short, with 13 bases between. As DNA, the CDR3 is TGTGCCAGCAGCACGGACCTGTTCGCCGGGGAGCTGTTTTTT. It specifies CASSTDLFAGELFF.